The entry below describes one T cell receptor beta chain. Genomic DNA provided the template from which TCR beta VDJ and CDR3 profiles were obtained. TCRdb re-called the reads with MiXCR, one entry per CDR3 protein. This sample carries 250,000 to 350,000 distinct CDR3 sequences, around 60% of them seen once, and the ten largest clones take roughly 8%. This record belongs to a study of CD8+CD57+ T cells in acquired aplastic anemia. CDR1 and CDR2 from the germline V gene are LNHNV and YYDKDF (reference sequence). The J segment lost 6 bases and the V segment lost 0 bases, leaving 9 bases of the junction unmatched. This CDR3 spans 16 amino acids.

This chain links TRBV15 with TRBJ2-3; 7 bases line up with TRBD2. The sequencing input was sorted CD4+, CD8+, or CD8+CD57+ T cells (not recorded which) from PBMCs. This receptor was taken from a human donor with severe aplastic anemia or a healthy control (not recorded which). The CDR3 loop is CATSRDPGGSTDTQYF. CDR3 coding DNA: TGTGCCACCAGCAGAGATCCGGGCGGGAGTACCGATACGCAGTATTTT. The full variable domain, its missing parts supplied by reference TRBV15 and TRBJ2-3, is DAMVIQNPRYQVTQFGKPVTLSCSQTLNHNVMYWYQQKSSQAPKLLFHYYDKDFNNEADTPDNFQSRRPNTSFCFLDIRSPGLGDTAMYLCATSRDPGGSTDTQYFGPGTRLTVL.